This T cell receptor beta chain was observed in a study of shared clonotypes between healthy human individuals. Study-wide context: The plates for each donor numbered three CD4 naive, three CD4 memory, two CD8 naive and one CD8 memory.

Sequencing was performed with immunoSEQ multiplex PCR; in TCRdb, only in-frame clones are kept and a portion is missing. The table lists millions of clones, approximately 95% of them singletons. The source is a man aged 18 to 30 in good health. Source material: naive CD4+ T cells sorted from blood. Sample subset: CD45RA+ positively selected.

The CDR3 region has the DNA TGTGCCAGTAGTATGAGCGGGACCCGGGAGCAGTACTTC. Translating gives CASSMSGTREQYF. V gene TRBV19 combines with J gene TRBJ2-7; 7 bases match TRBD2. This CDR3 has 13 amino acids. Germline V CDR1 and CDR2: LNHDA, SQIVND (reference sequence). With V trimmed by 3 bases and J by 7 bases, 6 bases remained unmatched. Full variable domain (rest looked up from reference TRBV19 and TRBJ2-7): DGGITQSPKYLFRKEGQNVTLSCEQNLNHDAMYWYRQDPGQGLRLIYYSQIVNDFQKGDIAEGYSVSREKKESFPLTVTSAQKNPTAFYLCASSMSGTREQYFGPGTRLTVT.